Below are 6 T cell receptor beta chains sequenced from a single sample in a study of blood T cell repertoires in COVID-19. Sequencing used immunoSEQ multiplex PCR; TCRdb keeps in-frame clones, though not all of them. This sample yields roughly 410,000 clones, of which about 90% are seen a single time; under 3% belongs to the top ten. Sequencing was done on a sample of peripheral blood. All receptors derive from a woman aged 55-69 years with COVID-19, enrolled during active disease.

The rearrangement links TRBV15 to TRBJ1-5, with D perhaps TRBD1 (6 bases). The CDR3 has 15 amino acids. Deletions cut 5 bases from V and 1 base from J, with 12 bases between. In germline, CDR1 is LNHNV, CDR2 YYDKDF (reference sequence). CDR3 region: CATSGHRASNQPQHF. CDR3 sequence (DNA): TGTGCCACCAGCGGGCACAGGGCGAGCAATCAGCCCCAGCATTTT.

CDR3 nucleotides: TGCGCCAGCAGCGGGACTAGCGGGTACAATGAGCAGTTCTTC. It codes for CASSGTSGYNEQFF. The chain combines TRBV10-2 with TRBJ2-1, with 12 bases lining up with TRBD2. The CDR3 has 14 residues. Germline-derived CDR1 and CDR2 are WSHSY and SAAADI. V lost 6 bases to trimming and J lost 4 bases; unmatched junction nucleotides: 1.

This clone was observed a single time. V gene TRBV4-1 combines with J gene TRBJ1-5; tentatively, D is TRBD1 (6 bases). V was shortened by 0 bases and J by 2 bases, with 14 bases between the two germline ends. CDR1 is MGHRA and CDR2 is YSYEKL in the germline V gene. CDR3 length: 17 residues. The CDR3 spells CASSQDVSRGGNQPQHF. CDR3 nucleotide sequence: TGCGCCAGCAGCCAAGATGTCAGCAGGGGTGGCAATCAGCCCCAGCATTTT.

V usage is TRBV5-1 and J usage is TRBJ2-1, with 12 bases aligning to TRBD1. Per germline, CDR1 SGHRS and CDR2 YFSETQ. The CDR3 totals 15 residues. The V segment lost 3 bases and the J segment 7 bases; nucleotides outside the gene matches: 5. CDR3 region: CASSSAGQGANEQFF. As DNA, the CDR3 is TGCGCCAGCAGCTCGGCGGGACAGGGGGCGAATGAGCAGTTCTTC.

This chain's CDR3 is CSTQLTDTQYF. CDR3 in DNA: TGCAGCACACAGCTCACAGATACGCAGTATTTT. The rearrangement joins TRBV29-1 to TRBJ2-3; D unclear. This CDR3 comprises 11 residues. CDR1 SQVTM and CDR2 ANQGSEA come from the germline V gene. V was clipped by 8 bases and J by 2 bases, with 8 bases between them.

V and J are TRBV2 and TRBJ1-1; 10 bases map to TRBD1. The germline V gene has CDR1 SNHLY and CDR2 FYNNEI. This CDR3 spans 13 amino acids. V dropped 6 bases and J dropped 5; count of bases not matched to a gene: 3. The CDR3 DNA reads as TGTGCCAGCAGGGACAGGGGGTGGACTGAAGCTTTCTTT. Protein sequence: CASRDRGWTEAFF.